Listed here are 11 T cell receptor beta chains from one sample, sequenced in a study of T-cell memory formation after mild COVID-19. MiXCR, run by TCRdb on the 5' RACE reads, gives a single entry per CDR3 protein. The data show a few hundred thousand distinct CDR3 sequences, around 19% seen once. Sequencing used PBMCs or a T cell subset sorted from them (not recorded which). The receptor source for this set is a man aged 18 to 30 who had mild COVID-19 (a few samples of this study predate the infection). Cell type and time point are not known.

This clonotype has more than one count but fewer than ten. V usage is TRBV20-1 and J usage is TRBJ1-4, with TRBD1 as a possible D gene (5 bases). Germline CDR1 reads DFQATT; CDR2 reads SNEGSKA (reference sequence). V lost 5 bases, J lost 8 bases, and 21 bases lay in between. The CDR3 sequence is 15 residues long. In nucleotides, the CDR3 is TGCAGTGCTCAAAGGGCCACAGGATCTCGGGAAAAACTGTTTTTT. Translation: CSAQRATGSREKLFF.

A few counts support this clonotype. The CDR3, as DNA: TGTGCCACCTCGATCCTTGCGGCCGGGGCCAACGTCCTGACTTTC. This gives the protein CATSILAAGANVLTF. This sequence joins TRBV28 and TRBJ2-6, with D uncertain. The V gene's germline CDR1 is MDHEN and CDR2 SYDVKM. The CDR3 totals 15 residues. V gave up 10 bases and J gave up 4 bases, with 17 bases separating them.

This clonotype was counted between two and nine times. The chain combines TRBV20-1 with TRBJ2-2; D is uncertain. The CDR3 consists of 15 residues. CDR1 and CDR2 from the germline V gene are DFQATT and SNEGSKA (reference sequence). The V and J ends lost 0 bases and 6 bases respectively, with 14 bases between them. The DNA of the CDR3 is TGCAGTGCTAGAGATCACCGTAGGGTGGCCGGGGAGCTGTTTTTT. Protein: CSARDHRRVAGELFF.

This clonotype was seen a handful of times. The V call is TRBV4-2, the J call TRBJ2-5; D gene ambiguous. The CDR3 is 16 residues long. In germline, CDR1 is LGHNA, CDR2 YNFKEQ. Trimming took off 2 bases at V and 9 bases at J, with 22 bases between the two ends. CDR3 sequence: CASSQSRPFVGSAQYF. In DNA, the CDR3 is TGTGCCAGCAGCCAATCTAGGCCCTTTGTCGGTTCGGCCCAGTACTTC.

The rearrangement links TRBV4-2 to TRBJ2-3; a weak D match, TRBD2 (6 bases). V dropped 3 bases and J dropped 1 base, with 11 bases sitting between them. Per germline, CDR1 LGHNA and CDR2 YNFKEQ. The CDR3 runs 15 residues. The CDR3 DNA reads TGTGCCAGCAGCCACAGGGACTTAGGCACAGATACGCAGTATTTT. Protein sequence: CASSHRDLGTDTQYF.

This clonotype was observed a handful of times. This rearrangement joins TRBV20-1 to TRBJ2-3; D uncertain. Trimming took off 3 bases at V and 5 bases at J, with 12 bases between the two ends. Germline CDR1 is DFQATT and CDR2 is SNEGSKA (reference sequence). This CDR3 is built from 13 residues. CDR3 in amino acids: CSASRAPIDTQYF. The CDR3 DNA is TGCAGTGCTAGTAGAGCCCCGATAGATACGCAGTATTTT.

This clonotype was seen a few times. This chain joins TRBV7-2 and TRBJ2-7; 7 nucleotides align to TRBD1. CDR3 length: 16 residues. J gave up 1 base and V 1 base, and 7 bases lay outside the gene matches. Germline-derived CDR1 and CDR2 are SGHTA and FQGNSA. The CDR3 sequence: CASSLDSGTASYEQYV. CDR3 bases: TGTGCCAGCAGCTTAGACTCTGGGACAGCTTCCTACGAGCAGTACGTC.

This clonotype is categorized as medium-sized. The CDR3 DNA reads as TGTGCCAGCAGCTCCGATAGCATGGGCACAGATACGCAGTATTTT. Translation: CASSSDSMGTDTQYF. The rearrangement joins TRBV7-2 to TRBJ2-3; D is ambiguous. Germline V gene lookup returns CDR1 SGHTA and CDR2 FQGNSA. The CDR3 length is 15 residues. Trimming removed 4 bases from V and 1 base from J, with 12 bases in between.

This clonotype occurred a few times. The chain couples TRBV7-9 to TRBJ1-1; D is undetermined. Per germline, CDR1 SEHNR and CDR2 FQNEAQ (reference sequence). The CDR3 runs to 11 residues. V lost 10 bases, J lost 3 bases, and 9 bases lay in between. DNA of the CDR3: TGTGCCACCCGATTCGACACTGAAGCTTTCTTT. Its protein is CATRFDTEAFF.

This rearrangement joins TRBV18 to TRBJ2-7; D is undetermined. The CDR3 loop spans 13 amino acids. The V end lost 6 bases, the J end lost 0 bases, and 9 bases lay between the germline ends. In germline, CDR1 is KGHSH, CDR2 LQKENI. DNA for the CDR3: TGTGCCAGCTCTCCTGCGAGCTCCTACGAGCAGTACGTC. This codes for CASSPASSYEQYV.

The genes are TRBV5-1 and TRBJ2-7, with D unclear. The CDR3 runs 13 residues. Trimming took off 0 bases at V and 7 bases at J, with 11 bases between the two ends. Germline CDR1 reads SGHRS; CDR2 reads YFSETQ. Here the CDR3 reads CASSLAGYGEQYF. The CDR3 DNA follows: TGCGCCAGCAGCTTGGCCGGATATGGGGAGCAGTACTTC.